These T cell receptor beta chains were read from a single sample in a study of T cell repertoires in cytomegalovirus infection. MiXCR, applied by TCRdb to the reads, yields one record per CDR3 protein. The sample contains 750,000 to 950,000 distinct CDR3 sequences, 29% of which appear only once. No antigen has been identified for these receptors. The sequencing used cultured CD8+ T cells from PBMCs, collected from culture after CMV antigen stimulation. The receptors come from a human donor in good health (CMV status not recorded). Some clones in this sample may be carry-over from other donors' samples. CDR3s include the opening cysteine and the closing phenylalanine or tryptophan. A D gene is named only where the DNA matches it firmly. Rows may omit the clone size; those that give it use once, few, many or a size class.

many	NA	TRBV7-8	TRBJ2-3	TGTGCCAGCAGCTTAGCGCTAAAGGGGGATTCAGATACGCAGTATTTT	CASSLALKGDSDTQYF
many	NA	TRBV7-2	TRBJ1-5	TGTGCCAGCACCCCGGAGCTCCGGGGCAATCAGCCCCAGCATTTT	CASTPELRGNQPQHF
NA	TRBD1	TRBV27	TRBJ2-2	TGTGCCAGCAGTGACAGGGTGATGACCGGGGAGCTGTTTTTT	CASSDRVMTGELFF
NA	NA	TRBV19	TRBJ1-6	TGTGCCAGTAGTATAGGAGGAGAGCTCGCACCCCTCCACTTT	CASSIGGELAPLHF
few	TRBD1	TRBV6-1	TRBJ1-2	TGTGCCAGCAGGGGGGACAGGGGGTACAACTATGGCTACACCTTC	CASRGDRGYNYGYTF
NA	NA	TRBV6-1	TRBJ1-4	TGTGCCAGCAGTGAAGGCAGGGTATTCGCTAATGAAAAACTGTTTTTT	CASSEGRVFANEKLFF
few	NA	TRBV10-1	TRBJ2-1	TGCGCCAGCAGCGGGGGGCCCTATGTATCCTACAATGAGCAGTTCTTC	CASSGGPYVSYNEQFF
few	TRBD2	TRBV5-4	TRBJ2-1	TGTGCCAGCAGCTCCGGAGGGGGGACTAGCGGGAATAACAATGAGCAGTTCTTC	CASSSGGGTSGNNNEQFF
many	TRBD1	TRBV7-3	TRBJ2-1	TGTGCCAGCAGCTTAAAGGACAGGGGAACTTGGATAAGCTCCTACAATGAGCAGTTCTTC	CASSLKDRGTWISSYNEQFF
NA	NA	TRBV25-1	TRBJ1-2	TGTGCCAGCAGTTACAGGAGTGACTATGGCTACACCTTC	CASSYRSDYGYTF
NA	TRBD1	TRBV12-3/TRBV12-4	TRBJ1-2	TGTGCCAGCAGCTCGTCGGACAGGGTTGGCTACACCTTC	CASSSSDRVGYTF
NA	TRBD1	TRBV2	TRBJ2-1	TGTGCCAAGGAGGACAGGGAGGTCGCTGAGCAGTTCTTC	CAKEDREVAEQFF
many	TRBD1	TRBV7-2	TRBJ1-1	TGTGCCAGCAGCTTTTTTCCCGGGACAGGGAACACTGAAGCTTTCTTT	CASSFFPGTGNTEAFF
NA	NA	TRBV12-3/TRBV12-4	TRBJ1-1	TGTGCCAGCAGTCGGCTTCTCACTGAAGCTTTCTTT	CASSRLLTEAFF
NA	NA	TRBV20-1	TRBJ2-7	TGCAGTGCTAAGGACACCTTATACTCCTACGAGCAGTACTTC	CSAKDTLYSYEQYF
NA	NA	TRBV28	TRBJ2-1	TGTGCCAGCAGTTTCGTCTTCATGCGGGGGCAGTACAATGAGCAGTTCTTC	CASSFVFMRGQYNEQFF
NA	NA	TRBV2	TRBJ2-3	TGTGCCAGCAGTGAGGGAAGGGGTCTTGGCACAGATACGCAGTATTTT	CASSEGRGLGTDTQYF
many	NA	TRBV7-2	TRBJ1-5	TGTGCCAGCAGCCAGGGAATCGGCAATCAGCCCCAGCATTTT	CASSQGIGNQPQHF
few	NA	TRBV24-1	TRBJ1-5	TGTGCCACCAGTGCCTTTGATCAGCCCCAGCATTTT	CATSAFDQPQHF
NA	NA	TRBV5-1	TRBJ2-1	TGCGCCAGCAGCTTAACTTTGGGGCCAAGCTCCTACAATGAGCAGTTCTTC	CASSLTLGPSSYNEQFF
few	NA	TRBV13	TRBJ2-5	TGTGCCAGCAGCACAAACAGGGGCCCGGGAGGGACCCAGTACTTC	CASSTNRGPGGTQYF
NA	NA	TRBV4-1	TRBJ1-2	TGCGCCAGCAGCCAAGATCCTGCTAACTATGGCTACACCTTC	CASSQDPANYGYTF
NA	NA	TRBV14	TRBJ2-3	TGTGCCAGCAGCCAGAGGCGGAGCACAGATACGCAGTATTTT	CASSQRRSTDTQYF
once	NA	TRBV7-6	TRBJ2-7	TGTGCCAGCAGCCCACGCCCCCGGGGTCCCCATGCCTACGAGCAGTACTTC	CASSPRPRGPHAYEQYF
NA	TRBD2	TRBV4-1	TRBJ2-5	TGCGCCAGCAGCCTGAGTTCGGGAGGAAAAGAGACCCAGTACTTC	CASSLSSGGKETQYF
few	TRBD2	TRBV12-3/TRBV12-4	TRBJ2-3	TGTGCCAGCAGTGCTAGCGGGCAAGGGGATACGCAGTATTTT	CASSASGQGDTQYF
many	NA	TRBV7-9	TRBJ2-5	TGTGCCAGCAGCTTAGATGTAGGCAGGAGCCAAGAGACCCAGTACTTC	CASSLDVGRSQETQYF